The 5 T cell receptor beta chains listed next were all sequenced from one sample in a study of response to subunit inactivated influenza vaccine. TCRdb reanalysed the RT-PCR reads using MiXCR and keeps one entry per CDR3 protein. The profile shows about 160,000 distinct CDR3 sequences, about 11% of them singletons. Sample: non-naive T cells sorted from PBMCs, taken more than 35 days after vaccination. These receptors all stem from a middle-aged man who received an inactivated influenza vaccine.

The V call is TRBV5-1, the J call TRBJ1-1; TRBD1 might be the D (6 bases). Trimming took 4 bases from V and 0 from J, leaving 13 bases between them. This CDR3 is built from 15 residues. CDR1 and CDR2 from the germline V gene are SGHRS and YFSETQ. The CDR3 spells CASSLSTGVNTEAFF. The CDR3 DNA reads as TGCGCCAGCAGCCTTTCGACAGGCGTGAACACTGAAGCTTTCTTT.

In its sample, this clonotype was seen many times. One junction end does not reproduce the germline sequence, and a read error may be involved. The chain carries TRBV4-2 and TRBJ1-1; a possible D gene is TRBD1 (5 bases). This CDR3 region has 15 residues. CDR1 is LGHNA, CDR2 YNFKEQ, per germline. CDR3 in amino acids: CASSRGGTMNAEAFF. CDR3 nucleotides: TGTGCCAGCAGCCGGGGGGGGACCATGAACGCTGAAGCTTTCTTT.

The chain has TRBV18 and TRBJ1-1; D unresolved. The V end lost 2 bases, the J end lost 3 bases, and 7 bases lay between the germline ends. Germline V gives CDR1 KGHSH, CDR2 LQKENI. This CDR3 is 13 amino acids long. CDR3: CASSPKHDTEAFF. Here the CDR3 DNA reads TGTGCCAGCTCACCAAAGCATGACACTGAAGCTTTCTTT.

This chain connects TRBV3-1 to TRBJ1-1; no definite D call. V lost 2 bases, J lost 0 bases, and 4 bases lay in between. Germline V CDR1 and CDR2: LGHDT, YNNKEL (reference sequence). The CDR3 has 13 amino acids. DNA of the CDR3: TGTGCCAGCAGCCAAACGATGAACACTGAAGCTTTCTTT. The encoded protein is CASSQTMNTEAFF.

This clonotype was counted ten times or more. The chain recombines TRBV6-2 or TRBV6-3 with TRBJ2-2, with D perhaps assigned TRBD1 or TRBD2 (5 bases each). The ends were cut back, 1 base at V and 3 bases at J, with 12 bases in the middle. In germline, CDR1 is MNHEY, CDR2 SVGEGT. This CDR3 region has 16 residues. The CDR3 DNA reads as TGTGCCAGCAGTTACTGGGGACGATCTCACACCGGGGAGCTGTTTTTT. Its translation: CASSYWGRSHTGELFF.